The 27 T cell receptor beta chains given below trace back to one sample, sequenced in a study of early T cells in non-severe SARS-CoV-2 infection. TCRdb itself ran the 5' RACE reads through MiXCR, one entry per CDR3 protein. The table records some 77,000 distinct CDR3 sequences, over 9% of them present only once. The sample consisted of whole blood. These receptors were collected from an adult who was a healthcare worker with PCR-confirmed SARS-CoV-2 infection or an uninfected control (not recorded which).

This clonotype has a count of ten or more. The gene calls are TRBV7-3 and TRBJ2-1, with D perhaps TRBD1 (5 bases). The CDR3 spans 14 residues. V lost 2 bases to trimming and J lost 9 bases, with 14 bases between them. CDR1 SGHTA and CDR2 FQGTGA come from the germline V gene. The CDR3 loop is CASSLAAGSGEQFF. The CDR3 coding sequence is TGTGCCAGCAGCTTAGCGGCAGGGTCGGGTGAGCAGTTCTTC.

To note about this clonotype: The conserved phenylalanine or tryptophan is not found at the CDR3 terminus, so this likely reflects a read error. The gene calls are TRBV20-1 and TRBJ2-1; 7 nucleotides line up with TRBD1. Germline CDR1 and CDR2: DFQATT and SNEGSKA (reference sequence). There are 14 residues in the CDR3. The CDR3 reads CSAGERTGNNEQFY. Written as DNA, the CDR3 is TGCAGTGCTGGAGAGCGGACAGGAAACAATGAGCAGTTCTAC.

The J gene is TRBJ1-1, the V gene TRBV11-3; D is unclear. V was cut by 4 bases and J by 10 bases, with 16 bases left in between. In germline, CDR1 is SGHNT, CDR2 YENEEA. CDR3 size: 13 residues. CDR3 DNA sequence: TGTGCCAGCAGCTCCACATGGGAAACGCGAGCTTTCTTT. This sequence encodes CASSSTWETRAFF. Complete variable domain (other parts from reference TRBV11-3 and TRBJ1-1): EAGVVQSPRYKIIEKKQPVAFWCNPISGHNTLYWYLQNLGQGPELLIRYENEEAVDDSQLPKDRFSAERLKGVDSTLKIQPAELGDSAVYLCASSSTWETRAFFGQGTRLTVV.

This clonotype was seen at least ten times. The gene calls are TRBV28 and TRBJ1-1; TRBD1 might be the D (5 bases). The V and J ends lost 6 bases and 1 base respectively, with 15 bases between them. The CDR3 runs to 15 residues. Germline loops: CDR1 MDHEN, CDR2 SYDVKM. CDR3 in amino acids: CASSLRGSTNTEAFF. The CDR3 DNA is TGTGCCAGCAGCCTAAGGGGAAGTACGAACACTGAAGCTTTCTTT.

This clonotype has more than one count but fewer than ten. The V call is TRBV21-1, the J call TRBJ1-4. TRBV21-1 is a listed pseudogene. The CDR3 runs to 16 residues. The CDR3 reads CASSKSKEGMEEKLFF. The CDR3 region has the DNA TGTGCCAGCAGCAAAAGTAAGGAGGGGATGGAAGAAAAACTGTTTTTT.

The chain employs TRBV20-1 and TRBJ1-6; TRBD1 might be the D (6 bases). Trimming shortened V by 2 bases and J by 12 bases, and 20 bases separated the two germline ends. The CDR3 is 15 residues long. The V gene's germline CDR1 is DFQATT and CDR2 SNEGSKA (reference sequence). The CDR3, as DNA: TGCAGTGCTAGACACGCGGGGGCAGACGTAGAACCCCTCCACTTT. This translates into CSARHAGADVEPLHF.

The chain combines TRBV20-1 with TRBJ1-4; 7 nucleotides agree with TRBD1. Germline V lookup: CDR1 DFQATT, CDR2 SNEGSKA (reference sequence). The CDR3 has 13 amino acids. For the CDR3, the DNA is TGCAGAGGATGGGACAGCAAGACTGAAAAACTGTTTTTT. Translation gives CRGWDSKTEKLFF.

About this clonotype: A much larger clone is a single base away; this may be a read error. CDR3 DNA: TGCGCCAGCAGTGGGTGGGATAAGAAAGTCACAGATACGCAGTATTTT. This codes for CASSGWDKKVTDTQYF. The chain uses TRBV10-2 and TRBJ2-3; D remains unclear. Germline V gene lookup returns CDR1 WSHSY and CDR2 SAAADI. Trimming took 4 bases from V and 2 from J, leaving 16 bases between them. The CDR3 extends over 16 amino acids.

This clonotype was seen repeatedly, ten times or more. The rearrangement uses TRBV7-2 and TRBJ2-1; D is unresolved. The germline gives CDR1 SGHTA, CDR2 FQGNSA. The CDR3 runs to 15 residues. V was pared by 5 bases and J by 0 bases, with 11 bases between. The CDR3 sequence is CASSPELSSYNEQFF. For the CDR3, the DNA is TGTGCCAGCAGCCCGGAGCTGAGCTCCTACAATGAGCAGTTCTTC. The full variable domain, its missing parts supplied by reference TRBV7-2 and TRBJ2-1, is GAGVSQSPSNKVTEKGKDVELRCDPISGHTALYWYRQSLGQGLEFLIYFQGNSAPDKSGLPSDRFSAERTGGSVSTLTIQRTQQEDSAVYLCASSPELSSYNEQFFGPGTRLTVL.

The V call is TRBV27, the J call TRBJ2-7, with 13 bases identical to TRBD2. CDR1 and CDR2 from the germline V gene are MNHEY and SMNVEV (reference sequence). The CDR3 sequence is 17 residues long. V lost 5 bases and J lost 8; bases outside the gene matches: 15. The CDR3 protein is CASSQGLAGARYGKQYF. CDR3 DNA: TGTGCCAGCAGTCAAGGACTAGCGGGAGCTAGATACGGCAAGCAGTACTTC.

This clonotype was detected many times. The J gene is TRBJ2-3, the V gene TRBV7-6, with D possibly TRBD2 on 6 matching bases. From germline, CDR1 is SGHVS and CDR2 FNYEAQ. This CDR3 is 15 amino acids long. Trimming left V 5 bases short and J 0 bases short, with 12 bases between. The CDR3 coding sequence is TGTGCCAGCAGCCTGGGACTGACGAGCACAGATACGCAGTATTTT. Encoded protein: CASSLGLTSTDTQYF. Full variable domain (remainder filled in from reference TRBV7-6 and TRBJ2-3): GAGVSQSPRYKVTKRGQDVALRCDPISGHVSLYWYRQALGQGPEFLTYFNYEAQQDKSGLPNDRFSAERPEGSISTLTIQRTEQRDSAMYRCASSLGLTSTDTQYFGPGTRLTVL.

This clonotype was seen many times. This chain joins TRBV7-6 and TRBJ2-5; 9 bases are shared with TRBD2. J gave up 4 bases and V 3 bases, and 12 bases lay outside the gene matches. Germline lookup yields CDR1 SGHVS and CDR2 FNYEAQ. The CDR3 spans 17 residues. CDR3 in DNA: TGTGCCAGCAGCTTTTTGAGCGGGAGGTCTATAGGAGAGACCCAGTACTTC. Translation: CASSFLSGRSIGETQYF.

The chain carries TRBV5-4 and TRBJ2-1; 10 positions match TRBD2. With 2 bases clipped from V and 4 bases from J, the junction kept 3 bases outside the gene matches. CDR1 is SGHNT and CDR2 is YYREEE in the germline V gene (reference sequence). The CDR3 spans 15 residues. In nucleotides, the CDR3 is TGTGCCAGCAGCTTCGCTAGCGGGAGATACAATGAGCAGTTCTTC. Its translation: CASSFASGRYNEQFF.

This clonotype was counted many times. This chain connects TRBV27 to TRBJ2-3; 8 bases agree with TRBD2. The germline V gene encodes CDR1 MNHEY and CDR2 SMNVEV (reference sequence). The CDR3 loop spans 14 amino acids. J lost 8 bases, V lost 7 bases, and 11 bases had no gene match. In DNA form, the CDR3 reads TGTGCCAGCACCGGGCCCAGCGGGAGAGGTACGCAGTATTTT. Translation: CASTGPSGRGTQYF.

This clonotype was detected many times. The gene calls are TRBV29-1 and TRBJ2-5; possible D gene TRBD2, 5 bases. V shed 7 bases and J shed 5 bases, with 11 bases lying between them. Germline loops: CDR1 SQVTM, CDR2 ANQGSEA. This CDR3 is 11 amino acids long. CDR3 DNA: TGCAGCGGCGACCGAGGGGAGACCCAGTACTTC. It yields the protein CSGDRGETQYF.

Here the CDR3 reads CASSLGQDDYEQYF. For the CDR3, the DNA is TGCGCCAGCAGCTTGGGACAGGATGACTACGAGCAGTACTTC. This chain uses TRBV5-1 with TRBJ2-7; the D gene is possibly TRBD1 (6 bases). The V end was cut by 0 bases, the J end by 3 bases, with 10 bases between. The CDR3 is made up of 14 amino acids. Germline-derived CDR1 and CDR2 are SGHRS and YFSETQ.

This chain joins TRBV19 and TRBJ1-5; D not certain. The CDR3 is 13 amino acids. V lost 7 bases and J lost 7, with 14 bases in between. Germline V gene data show CDR1 as LNHDA and CDR2 as SQIVND (reference sequence). The DNA for the CDR3 is TGTGCCAGTACCGGTTGGTCGGGCCAGCCCCAGCATTTT. Amino acids: CASTGWSGQPQHF.

To note about this clonotype: A much larger clone lies a single base off, so this may be a read error. The chain uses TRBV20-1 and TRBJ2-1; no clear D gene. The germline gives CDR1 DFQATT, CDR2 SNEGSKA (reference sequence). Trimming cost V 2 bases and J 2 bases, with 4 bases left between them. The CDR3 is 12 residues long. The DNA for the CDR3 is TGCAGTGCTAGACGCACCTACAATGAGCAGTTCTTC. Protein sequence: CSARRTYNEQFF.

Ten or more counts support this clonotype. The rearrangement links TRBV20-1 to TRBJ2-5; D not certain. The CDR3 length is 15 residues. The V end was cut by 0 bases, the J end by 1 base, with 12 bases between. Germline CDR1 and CDR2: DFQATT and SNEGSKA (reference sequence). This CDR3 is CSARDLSEVQETQYF. DNA for the CDR3: TGCAGTGCTAGAGACCTCTCAGAGGTCCAAGAGACCCAGTACTTC.

In its sample, this clonotype was seen many times. This sequence joins TRBV20-1 and TRBJ2-2; the D gene is possibly TRBD2 (6 bases). The CDR3 totals 16 residues. V lost 0 bases, J lost 3 bases, and 14 bases lay in between. Germline CDR1 and CDR2: DFQATT and SNEGSKA (reference sequence). The CDR3 protein is CSARDIGRGDTGELFF. The CDR3 coding sequence is TGCAGTGCTAGAGATATAGGGCGGGGTGACACCGGGGAGCTGTTTTTT.

This clonotype came up a few times. The chain is built from TRBV30 and TRBJ2-3, with a tentative D call TRBD2 (5 bases). Looked up from germline, CDR1 is GTSNPN and CDR2 is SVGIG (reference sequence). V was cut by 1 base and J by 6 bases, with 11 bases left in between. The CDR3 has 13 amino acids. CDR3 amino acids: CAWSGVSADTQYF. Here the CDR3 DNA reads TGTGCCTGGAGTGGTGTTAGCGCGGATACGCAGTATTTT. Filled out from reference TRBV30 and TRBJ2-3, the complete variable domain reads SQTIHQWPATLVQPVGSPLSLECTVEGTSNPNLYWYRQAAGRGLQLLFYSVGIGQISSEVPQNLSASRPQDRQFILSSKKLLLSDSGFYLCAWSGVSADTQYFGPGTRLTVL.

This clonotype was seen more than once but under ten times. This sequence joins TRBV2 and TRBJ1-3; D is ambiguous. V shed 4 bases and J shed 0 bases, with 13 bases lying between them. Germline V gene lookup returns CDR1 SNHLY and CDR2 FYNNEI. This CDR3 comprises 16 residues. The CDR3 nucleotides read TGTGCCAGCAGTGCCCCTGGGAAAAGCTCTGGAAACACCATATATTTT. It yields the protein CASSAPGKSSGNTIYF.

This clonotype was counted many times. The V and J genes are TRBV5-1 and TRBJ2-5, with 8 bases matching TRBD1. V gave up 5 bases and J gave up 3 bases; unmatched junction bases: 9. The V gene's germline CDR1 is SGHRS and CDR2 YFSETQ. The CDR3 has 15 amino acids. CDR3 sequence: CASRNRGAPEETQYF. The CDR3 region has the DNA TGCGCCAGCAGGAACAGGGGGGCGCCAGAAGAGACCCAGTACTTC.

This sequence joins TRBV7-8 and TRBJ2-1; no clear D gene. Trimming pared 1 base from V and 9 bases from J, leaving 13 bases between. This CDR3 region has 14 residues. Germline CDR1 reads SGHVS; CDR2 reads FQNEAQ. CDR3 DNA: TGTGCCAGCAGCTTAGTTAGCAGAACGGGTGAGCAGTTCTTC. Translated: CASSLVSRTGEQFF.

The V call is TRBV7-3, the J call TRBJ2-1, with D possibly TRBD2 on 5 matching bases. With 3 bases removed from V and 5 bases from J, the gap between germline ends came to 14 bases. This CDR3 is built from 15 residues. Germline V lookup: CDR1 SGHTA, CDR2 FQGTGA. This CDR3 is CASSLAAGVNNEQFF. CDR3 DNA sequence: TGTGCCAGCAGCTTGGCGGCGGGCGTGAACAATGAGCAGTTCTTC.

This clonotype was detected a few times. The V and J genes are TRBV19 and TRBJ1-2; 8 nucleotides line up with TRBD1. This CDR3 comprises 14 residues. Looked up from germline, CDR1 is LNHDA and CDR2 is SQIVND (reference sequence). V dropped 6 bases and J dropped 8; count of bases not matched to a gene: 11. The CDR3 DNA sequence: TGTGCCAGTAGAACCAAGCCGGGACAGGCGGGCTACACCTTC. Protein sequence: CASRTKPGQAGYTF.

The genes are TRBV5-1 and TRBJ2-2; D is ambiguous. This CDR3 region has 14 residues. With 2 bases removed from V and 4 bases from J, the gap between germline ends came to 9 bases. Germline V gene data show CDR1 as SGHRS and CDR2 as YFSETQ. The CDR3 nucleotides are TGCGCCAGCAGCTTAGGGCATCCCACCGGGGAGCTGTTTTTT. This translates into CASSLGHPTGELFF.